A single TCR beta chain is shown here with its context. Authors' data handling: Nucleated cell number was recorded as an estimate derived from reference gene primer amplification. The protocol was immunoSEQ multiplex PCR, while the TCRdb copy is restricted to in-frame clones and leaves out a portion. D and trimming come from the DNA, and the V and J calls and clone size come from that table. Of some 270,000 clones listed, more than 75% are singletons. Germline V gene lookup returns CDR1 SGHTA and CDR2 FQGTGA. CDR3 length equals 15 residues. With V trimmed by 5 bases and J by 4 bases, 4 bases remained unmatched. These data are taken from a study of blood T cell repertoires in COVID-19. At the level of the study: The United States, Italy and Spain were the sources of the acute and convalescent COVID-19 samples. From T cells, B-cell-depleted T cells, or PBMCs came the material, which was cDNA or gDNA.

The sequenced sample consisted of peripheral blood. This rearrangement joins TRBV7-3 to TRBJ2-1, with 11 bases identical to TRBD2. The TCR was taken from a woman aged 60-70 years who had recovered from COVID-19. CDR3 loop: CASSPLAGGYNEQFF. The CDR3, as DNA: TGTGCCAGCAGCCCGCTAGCGGGGGGTTACAATGAGCAGTTCTTC.